These 18 T cell receptor beta chains came from one sample sequenced in a study of control samples from healthy donors and cancer patients. Using immunoSEQ multiplex PCR, the repertoire was profiled, and TCRdb retains in-frame clones only, with some absent. The sample holds about 190,000 clones, roughly nine tenths seen once. Sequenced: blood. All receptors derive from a man aged 25 to 40 in good health.

This chain connects TRBV7-8 to TRBJ2-4; TRBD1 or TRBD2 may be the D gene (5 bases each). Trimming shortened V by 1 base and J by 2 bases, and 15 bases separated the two germline ends. The CDR3 totals 17 residues. Germline assignment: CDR1 SGHVS and CDR2 FQNEAQ. The CDR3 DNA reads TGTGCCAGCAGCTTAGAGGTCGTGACGGGACCCAAAAACATTCAGTACTTC. Translating gives CASSLEVVTGPKNIQYF.

The chain joins TRBV3-1 (or the pseudogene TRBV3-2) to TRBJ2-7; the D gene is possibly TRBD2 (7 bases). Germline V gene lookup returns CDR1 LGHDT and CDR2 YNNKEL (reference sequence). The CDR3 extends over 14 amino acids. V dropped 2 bases and J dropped 3 bases, with 11 bases sitting between them. The DNA of the CDR3 is TGTGCCAGCAGCCAACCCGGGGGGCACTACGAGCAGTACTTC. Translating gives CASSQPGGHYEQYF.

This chain uses TRBV5-1 with TRBJ2-4; D unresolved. From germline, CDR1 is SGHRS and CDR2 YFSETQ. The CDR3 extends over 14 amino acids. V was clipped by 0 bases and J by 7 bases, with 11 bases between them. The CDR3 here is CASSLGDTRNIQYF. In nucleotides, the CDR3 is TGCGCCAGCAGCTTGGGAGACACCAGGAACATTCAGTACTTC.

The chain uses TRBV4-1 and TRBJ2-7, with D perhaps matching TRBD1 or TRBD2 (5 bases each). Trimming removed 3 bases at V and 6 bases at J, with 18 bases between. The V gene's germline CDR1 is MGHRA and CDR2 YSYEKL. This CDR3 contains 15 residues. The CDR3 nucleotides read TGCGCCAGCAGCCAGGGGCAGGGACCCTTTAGCGAGCAGTACTTC. The encoded protein is CASSQGQGPFSEQYF.

This chain connects TRBV5-1 to TRBJ1-5; tentative D call: TRBD1 (5 bases). Germline CDR1 and CDR2: SGHRS and YFSETQ. This CDR3 is 15 amino acids long. Between the trimmed V and J ends, which lost 0 bases and 6 bases, there was a span of 13 bases. The chain's CDR3 is CASSLDPGIFQPQHF. The CDR3, as DNA: TGCGCCAGCAGCTTGGATCCAGGGATCTTTCAGCCCCAGCATTTT.

This sequence joins TRBV6-5 and TRBJ1-6, with 9 bases lining up with TRBD1. Per the germline V gene, CDR1 is MNHEY and CDR2 is SVGAGI. The CDR3 has 13 amino acids. J gave up 7 bases and V 7 bases, and 2 bases lay outside the gene matches. CDR3 residues: CASTGTGNSPLHF. CDR3 bases: TGTGCCAGCACCGGGACAGGGAATTCACCCCTCCACTTT.

V and J are TRBV6-1 and TRBJ1-5, with a possible D match to TRBD1 (6 bases). From germline, CDR1 is MNHNS and CDR2 SASEGT. The V gene lost 2 bases and the J gene lost 7 bases, with 15 bases spanning the gap. The CDR3 is 15 amino acids. The chain's CDR3 is CASSERWGLGQPQHF. CDR3 in DNA: TGTGCCAGCAGTGAACGTTGGGGGCTGGGGCAGCCCCAGCATTTT.

The chain combines TRBV6-1 with TRBJ2-7; 9 bases agree with TRBD1. CDR3 size: 15 residues. From germline, CDR1 is MNHNS and CDR2 SASEGT. Trimming removed 1 base from V and 6 bases from J; junction bases left unmatched: 7. The CDR3 spells CASSEGLDRGFEQYF. Here the CDR3 DNA reads TGTGCCAGCAGTGAAGGGCTGGACAGGGGTTTCGAGCAGTACTTC.

This clone was observed once. The J gene is TRBJ2-5, the V gene TRBV5-4; D unresolved. TRBJ2-7 matches the DNA end more closely, so the J call is doubtful. The V gene's germline CDR1 is SGHNT and CDR2 YYREEE (reference sequence). This CDR3 is built from 13 residues. This CDR3 is CASSLDSHYEQYF. The CDR3 DNA reads TGTGCCAGCAGCTTGGACAGCCATTACGAGCAGTACTTC.

This chain uses TRBV9 with TRBJ2-2; D tentatively reads TRBD1 or TRBD2 (7 bases each). V was trimmed by 3 bases and J by 9 bases, leaving 21 bases between them. The V gene's germline CDR1 is SGDLS and CDR2 YYNGEE. The CDR3 sequence is 16 residues long. The CDR3 DNA sequence: TGTGCCAGCAGCGCGAGGGGGACAGCGGGGATTAGGGAGCTGTTTTTT. Its protein product is CASSARGTAGIRELFF.

The V and J genes are TRBV6-5 and TRBJ1-6; 7 bases are a match to TRBD1. V was clipped by 5 bases and J by 9 bases; unmatched bases: 10. Germline CDR1 reads MNHEY; CDR2 reads SVGAGI. This CDR3 contains 15 residues. The CDR3 region is CASSSRQGGGSPLHF. CDR3 in DNA: TGTGCCAGCAGTAGCCGACAGGGTGGGGGTTCACCCCTCCACTTT.

The chain is built from TRBV7-9 and TRBJ2-7, with TRBD1 identical over 9 bases. The CDR3 is made up of 14 amino acids. The trim removed 5 bases at V and 5 bases at J, leaving 7 bases unmatched. The germline gives CDR1 SEHNR, CDR2 FQNEAQ (reference sequence). The CDR3 loop reads CASSKGQGRNEQYF. The CDR3, as DNA: TGTGCCAGCAGCAAGGGACAGGGTCGGAACGAGCAGTACTTC.

As DNA, the CDR3 is TGTGCCAGCAGATCTCAAGCGGGTGGCTACACCTTC. Amino acid sequence: CASRSQAGGYTF. The V call is TRBV2, the J call TRBJ1-2, with D hard to call. The CDR3 spans 12 residues. V dropped 6 bases and J dropped 7 bases, with 12 bases sitting between them. In germline, CDR1 is SNHLY, CDR2 FYNNEI.

The chain uses TRBV6-6 and TRBJ1-5, with D perhaps TRBD1 (6 bases). Germline CDR1 MNHNY, CDR2 SVGAGI (reference sequence). Trimming shortened V by 5 bases and J by 6 bases, and 11 bases separated the two germline ends. CDR3 length: 13 residues. CDR3 nucleotides: TGTGCCAGCAGTGGGGGGGCGATTCAGCCCCAGCATTTT. Translated: CASSGGAIQPQHF.

V and J are TRBV18 and TRBJ1-6; unclear D gene. The V gene's germline CDR1 is KGHSH and CDR2 LQKENI. The CDR3 runs 14 residues. The V end was cut by 6 bases, the J end by 4 bases, with 10 bases between. CDR3 DNA sequence: TGTGCCAGCTCGCAGGAAGCTTATAATTCACCCCTCCACTTT. Protein sequence: CASSQEAYNSPLHF.

The chain is built from TRBV28 and TRBJ2-1, with 9 bases lining up with TRBD2. The CDR3 contains 14 residues. Per the germline V gene, CDR1 is MDHEN and CDR2 is SYDVKM. Germline trimming cut 5 bases from V and 8 bases from J; bases unmatched to any gene: 7. The CDR3 nucleotides read TGTGCCAGCAGTATGGCGGGGGGGTCTTATGAGCAGTTCTTC. Protein: CASSMAGGSYEQFF. The variable domain in full, completed from reference TRBV28 and TRBJ2-1, reads DVKVTQSSRYLVKRTGEKVFLECVQDMDHENMFWYRQDPGLGLRLIYFSYDVKMKEKGDIPEGYSVSREKKERFSLILESASTNQTSMYLCASSMAGGSYEQFFGPGTRLTVL.

V is TRBV6-5 and J is TRBJ1-4, with 10 bases that match TRBD1. The CDR3 covers 15 residues. Germline V gene sequence: CDR1 MNHEY, CDR2 SVGAGI. V lost 5 bases, J lost 3 bases, and 3 bases stayed unmatched. The CDR3 DNA follows: TGTGCCAGCAGTAGGGACAGGGGTTCTAATGAAAAACTGTTTTTT. Translation gives CASSRDRGSNEKLFF.

The rearrangement joins TRBV19 to TRBJ2-3; a possible D gene is TRBD1 (6 bases). V lost 8 bases, J lost 2 bases, and 14 bases lay in between. The V gene's germline CDR1 is LNHDA and CDR2 SQIVND (reference sequence). The CDR3 has 14 residues. CDR3 coding DNA: TGTGCCAGTCAACGTACAGGGCTCACAGATACGCAGTATTTT. It encodes CASQRTGLTDTQYF.